The T cell receptor beta chain under discussion was sequenced for a study of cytomegalovirus exposure and HLA in healthy donors. Study-wide points: According to a later analysis, donors in an Asian-associated ancestry cluster reportedly had fewer N-insertions than the roughly 670-donor mean. In a later analysis, several top co-occurrence clusters appeared linked to parvovirus B19, influenza, CMV and Epstein-Barr virus. In a later analysis, HLA-associated beta chains showed higher expansion and lower generation probabilities than comparable chains.

The PCR used 60 Vbeta and 13 Jbeta primers. Clones were read by immunoSEQ multiplex PCR, and TCRdb kept only the in-frame ones, dropping some. The table records 200,000 or so clones, 75% to 90% of them present only once. The germline gives CDR1 LNHDA, CDR2 SQIVND (reference sequence). The CDR3 extends over 12 amino acids. Trimming took 6 bases from V and 3 from J; bases not matched to a gene: 0. Turning to this clone: Its specificity is not known. Other DNA sequences within the sample encode an identical CDR3.

The chain uses TRBV19 and TRBJ2-3; 7 bases agree with TRBD2. The specimen was PBMCs. The clonotype was recovered from a man aged 40-49 years in good health and CMV-seropositive. The CDR3: CASRGGTDTQYF. CDR3 bases: TGTGCCAGTAGGGGAGGGACAGATACGCAGTATTTT.